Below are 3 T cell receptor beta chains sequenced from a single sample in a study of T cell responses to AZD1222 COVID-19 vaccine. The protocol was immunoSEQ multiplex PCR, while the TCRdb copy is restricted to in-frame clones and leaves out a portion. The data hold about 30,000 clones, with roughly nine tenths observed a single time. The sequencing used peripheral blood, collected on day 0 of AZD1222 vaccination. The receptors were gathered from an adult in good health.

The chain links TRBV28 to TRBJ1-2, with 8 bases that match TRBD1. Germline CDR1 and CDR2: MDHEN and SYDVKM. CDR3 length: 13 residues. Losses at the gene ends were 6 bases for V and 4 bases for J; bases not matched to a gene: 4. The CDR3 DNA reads TGTGCCAGCAGGGACAGGGATCCCTATGGCTACACCTTC. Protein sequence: CASRDRDPYGYTF.

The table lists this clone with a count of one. CDR3 DNA: TGTGCCAGCAGTCTCGACAGGGACTATTCACCCCTCCACTTT. It is translated as CASSLDRDYSPLHF. V gene TRBV6-1 combines with J gene TRBJ1-6, with 7 bases matching TRBD1. V lost 5 bases, J lost 8 bases, and 6 bases stayed unmatched. The CDR3 is 14 amino acids. Per the germline V gene, CDR1 is MNHNS and CDR2 is SASEGT.

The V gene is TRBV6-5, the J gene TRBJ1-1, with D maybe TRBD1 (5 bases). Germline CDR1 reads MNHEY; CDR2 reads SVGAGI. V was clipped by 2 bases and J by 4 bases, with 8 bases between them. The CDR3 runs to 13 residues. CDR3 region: CASSYHGGTEAFF. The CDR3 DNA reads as TGTGCCAGCAGTTACCACGGGGGCACTGAAGCTTTCTTT.